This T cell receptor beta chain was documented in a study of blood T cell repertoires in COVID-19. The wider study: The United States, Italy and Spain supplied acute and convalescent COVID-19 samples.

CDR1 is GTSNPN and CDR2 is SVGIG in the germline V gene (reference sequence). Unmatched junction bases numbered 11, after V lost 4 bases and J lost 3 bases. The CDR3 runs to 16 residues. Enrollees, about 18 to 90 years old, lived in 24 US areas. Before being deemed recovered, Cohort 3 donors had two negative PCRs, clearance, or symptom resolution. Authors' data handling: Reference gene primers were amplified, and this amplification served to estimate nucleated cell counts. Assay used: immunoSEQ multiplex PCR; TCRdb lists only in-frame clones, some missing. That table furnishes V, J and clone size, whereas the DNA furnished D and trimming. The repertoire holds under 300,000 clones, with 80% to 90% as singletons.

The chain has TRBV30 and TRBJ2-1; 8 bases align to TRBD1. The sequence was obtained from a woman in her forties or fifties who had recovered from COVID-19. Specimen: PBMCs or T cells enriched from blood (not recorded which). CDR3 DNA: TGTGCCTGGATCCCGCGACAGGGGAAGAACTACAATGAGCAGTTCTTC. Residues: CAWIPRQGKNYNEQFF. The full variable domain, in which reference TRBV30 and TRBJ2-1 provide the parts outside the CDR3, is SQTIHQWPATLVQPVGSPLSLECTVEGTSNPNLYWYRQAAGRGLQLLFYSVGIGQISSEVPQNLSASRPQDRQFILSSKKLLLSDSGFYLCAWIPRQGKNYNEQFFGPGTRLTVL.